The entry that follows covers one T cell receptor beta chain sequence. Its target is unknown. The data were taken from a study of lymphopenia after photon versus proton radiotherapy. Study results and limitations: After lymphocyte nadir, photon-treated repertoires showed oligoclonal expansion, especially CD8+ Temra. Photon-treated patients lost naive T cells and TCR diversity; proton-treated stayed stable.

Clones were read by immunoSEQ multiplex PCR, and TCRdb kept only the in-frame ones, dropping some. The sample includes 150,000 to 200,000 clones, 75% to 90% of them seen just once. This TCR derives from a man aged 50-60 years with gastric cancer. The starting material was peripheral blood, obtained from a patient treated with photon-based radiotherapy.

The CDR3 reads CASSSGGGSTDTQYF. CDR3 nucleotides: TGTGCCAGCAGCTCCGGGGGTGGGAGCACAGATACGCAGTATTTT. The J gene is TRBJ2-3, the V gene TRBV5-4, with D maybe TRBD2 (6 bases). The V gene's germline CDR1 is SGHNT and CDR2 YYREEE (reference sequence). Between the trimmed V and J ends, which lost 3 bases and 0 bases, there was a span of 11 bases. The CDR3 runs to 15 residues.